This TCR beta chain was captured by sequencing in a study of blood T cells in healthy people across ages (dated by TCRdb to between 2014 and 2017). For context, the study as a whole: Template switching captured roughly one uniquely barcoded TCR beta cDNA molecule per two T cells in model experiments. The study analyzed two additional independent replicas of 1 million unique cDNA reads from the same blood draw for two donors, one aged 18 to 30 and one aged 80 or older. The study measured age-related changes in TCR beta repertoire diversity using deep sequencing normalized with unique cDNA molecular identifiers. To avoid experimental bias, donors of different ages were spread randomly across the sequencing lanes. The donors were split into four age groups: young (average approximately 16 years), middle-aged (over 35), aged (approximately 59) and long-lived (roughly 86).

The approximately 39 donors, aged roughly 6 to 95 years, were systemically healthy Caucasian individuals from Russia. About 9.8 milliliters of peripheral blood were drawn from each donor into EDTA-treated Vacutainer tubes. PBMCs were isolated by Ficoll-Paque density-gradient centrifugation, with at least 6 million obtained per sample. Total RNA was extracted from PBMCs with Trizol reagent, with at least 5 micrograms obtained per sample. The percentages of naive CD45RAhigh/CD27high T cells were determined by flow cytometry on a PBMC aliquot from every donor. This clonotype was seen a few times. Its antigen specificity is not known. Base qualities are not provided; no much larger clone lies one nucleotide away. Summary of the overall study and its limitations: As age increased, observed TCR beta diversity per million T cells dropped in a roughly linear way, and a significant reduction was already evident by age around 41. There was a strong correlation between observed TCR beta diversity and the percentage of naive T cells measured by flow cytometry. Because profiling used bulk unsorted PBMCs, naive and antigen-experienced compartments could not be compared conclusively. Compared with the aged group, more naive CD4+ T cells, fewer expanded clones and increased TCR diversity were shown by the long-lived group, suggesting age selection. Estimates of total diversity based on one million sequenced T cells were regarded as lower bounds and as underestimates. Because donor CMV infection status was unknown, age-related changes in expanded clonotypes were potentially confounded.

Library preparation employed 5' RACE. TCRdb shows the sequencer as Illumina HiSeq 2500. The second PCR ran for about 6 to 11 cycles and used a J-beta primer mix along with a sample-barcoded 5' primer. Each TCR beta cDNA molecule received a unique molecular identifier from a template-switch 5' adaptor carrying 12 random nucleotides. At least 3 million CDR3-containing paired-end reads were obtained from each sample. The Mint cDNA synthesis kit, primed by a TRBC-specific oligonucleotide, was used to synthesize first-strand cDNA from all RNA. Following uracil-DNA glycosylase treatment, all cDNA underwent a first 18-cycle PCR with the universal primers M1SS and BC2_uni_R. The authors' pipeline ran thus. For normalization, 1 million high-quality reads were randomly selected from each sample, with every read carrying a distinct molecular identifier. Reads sharing molecular identifiers were discarded rather than binned into consensus sequences. MiTCR, with a Q25 quality threshold and the strictest error-elimination algorithm, was used for CDR3 identification, clonotype clustering and error correction. Lower-bound total TCR beta diversity was estimated with a nonparametric unseen species model using Euler transformation. The public reads were run again by TCRdb, first through fastp at Q25 and then through MiXCR, and only productive beta chains were kept. Every CDR3 protein is listed once, alongside the most common genes and DNA of its rows. Here the V and J calls rest on TCRdb's processing, not on the authors' analysis. The sample table holds 1.5 million to 2 million distinct CDR3 sequences, of which 28% were seen once. The ten largest clonotypes hold 7.7% of the sample.

CDR1 and CDR2, per the germline V gene, are SGHVS and FNYEAQ. Clipping removes 5 bases from V and 7 bases from J, with 3 as the unmatched junction base count. The CDR3 holds 13 amino acids from the cysteine to the phenylalanine. CDR3 DNA is the only sequence kept; it has 39 bases, read in frame from the first base. The origin of this receptor is a woman in her thirties in good health. Source material: blood. The chain employs TRBV7-6 and TRBJ1-5; 9 nucleotides in the junction match TRBD1. The nucleotide sequence reads as follows: TGTGCCAGCAGCACCGACAGGGGGCAGCCCCAGCATTTT. This gives the protein CASSTDRGQPQHF.